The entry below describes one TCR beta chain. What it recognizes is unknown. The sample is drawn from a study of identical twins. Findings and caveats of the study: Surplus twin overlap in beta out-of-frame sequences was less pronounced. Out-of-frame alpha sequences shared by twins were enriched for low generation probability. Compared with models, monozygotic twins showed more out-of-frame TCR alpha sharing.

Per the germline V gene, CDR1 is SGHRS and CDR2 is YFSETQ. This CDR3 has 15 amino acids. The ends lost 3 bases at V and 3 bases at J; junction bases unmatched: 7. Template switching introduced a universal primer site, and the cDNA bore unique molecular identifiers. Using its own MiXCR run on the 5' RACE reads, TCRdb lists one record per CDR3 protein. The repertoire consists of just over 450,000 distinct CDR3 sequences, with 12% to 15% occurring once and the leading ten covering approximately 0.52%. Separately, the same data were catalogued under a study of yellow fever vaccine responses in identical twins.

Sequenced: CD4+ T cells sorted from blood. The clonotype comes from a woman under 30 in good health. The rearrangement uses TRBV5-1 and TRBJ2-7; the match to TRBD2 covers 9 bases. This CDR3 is CASSSGQRGVYEQYF. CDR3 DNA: TGCGCCAGCAGCTCGGGACAGCGGGGGGTCTACGAGCAGTACTTC.